The 5 T cell receptor beta chains in this list originate from one sample, sequenced in a study of PD-1 blockade in classical Hodgkin lymphoma. All the patients suffered relapse after autologous stem cell transplantation, and brentuximab vedotin exposure differed. The assay was immunoSEQ multiplex PCR, and TCRdb's table has in-frame clones only and misses some. Among 130,000 to 150,000 clones listed, about 81% were seen once. The sample here was peripheral blood mononuclear cells (PBMCs), taken before the second cycle of nivolumab. The receptors were gathered from a human donor with classical Hodgkin lymphoma.

This clone was seen more than once but under ten times. J is TRBJ1-5 and V is TRBV9; tentatively, D is TRBD1 (5 bases). CDR3 length: 15 amino acids. Germline CDR1 SGDLS, CDR2 YYNGEE. The V and J ends lost 2 bases and 1 base respectively, with 10 bases between them. CDR3 DNA sequence: TGTGCCAGCAGCGTCTCGGGACGGAGCAATCAGCCCCAGCATTTT. Amino acid sequence: CASSVSGRSNQPQHF. Full variable domain (missing parts from reference TRBV9 and TRBJ1-5): DSGVTQTPKHLITATGQRVTLRCSPRSGDLSVYWYQQSLDQGLQFLIQYYNGEERAKGNILERFSAQQFPDLHSELNLSSLELGDSALYFCASSVSGRSNQPQHFGDGTRLSIL.

V is TRBV6-6 and J is TRBJ2-2; D might be TRBD1 (5 bases). CDR1 and CDR2 (germline): MNHNY, SVGAGI (reference sequence). This CDR3 comprises 15 residues. Deletions cut 6 bases from V and 0 bases from J, with 11 bases between. The DNA of the CDR3 is TGTGCCAGCAGGACCCGGACAACGAACACCGGGGAGCTGTTTTTT. Translation gives CASRTRTTNTGELFF.

The V gene is TRBV5-8, the J gene TRBJ2-5; 7 bases match TRBD1. The CDR3 is 13 amino acids. Looked up from germline, CDR1 is SGHTS and CDR2 is YDEGEE. V dropped 4 bases and J dropped 2; count of bases not matched to a gene: 2. The CDR3 region is CASSPGQQETQYF. As DNA, the CDR3 is TGTGCCAGCAGCCCGGGACAGCAAGAGACCCAGTACTTC.

The V call is TRBV19, the J call TRBJ2-2; D not certain. The CDR3 spans 14 residues. The germline V gene encodes CDR1 LNHDA and CDR2 SQIVND (reference sequence). V lost 3 bases and J 6 bases, leaving 11 bases between the germline ends. CDR3 nucleotide sequence: TGTGCCAGTAGTATCCTTACGGGCTCCGGGGAGCTGTTTTTT. Amino acid sequence: CASSILTGSGELFF.

This chain links TRBV6-5 with TRBJ2-3, with 10 bases that match TRBD2. Trimming cost V 0 bases and J 0 bases; bases outside gene matches: 0. Germline loops: CDR1 MNHEY, CDR2 SVGAGI. This CDR3 has 16 residues. CDR3 sequence (DNA): TGTGCCAGCAGTTACTCGACTAGCGGGAGCACAGATACGCAGTATTTT. Residues: CASSYSTSGSTDTQYF.